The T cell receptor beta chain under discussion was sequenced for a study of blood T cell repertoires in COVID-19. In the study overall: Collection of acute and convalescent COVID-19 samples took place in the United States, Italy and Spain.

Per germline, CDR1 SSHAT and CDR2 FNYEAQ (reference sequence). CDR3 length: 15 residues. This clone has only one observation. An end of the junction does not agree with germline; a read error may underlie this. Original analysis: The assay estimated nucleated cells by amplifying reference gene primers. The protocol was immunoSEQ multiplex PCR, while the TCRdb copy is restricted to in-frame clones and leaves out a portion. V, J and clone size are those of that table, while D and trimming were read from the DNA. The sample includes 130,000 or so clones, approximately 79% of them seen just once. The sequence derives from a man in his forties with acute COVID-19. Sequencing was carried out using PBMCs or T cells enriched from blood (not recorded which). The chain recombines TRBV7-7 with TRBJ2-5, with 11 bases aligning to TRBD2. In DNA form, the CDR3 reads TGTGCTAGCAGCCCGCGGACTAGCGGGCAAGAGACCCAGTACTTC. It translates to CASSPRTSGQETQYF.